The rows below give T cell receptor beta chains drawn from one sample of a study of blood T cell repertoires in COVID-19. Assay: immunoSEQ multiplex PCR; the TCRdb copy retains only in-frame clones and omits some. The sample gives around 220,000 clones, approximately 90% of which show up once; about 9.4% is in the top ten. Source material: peripheral blood. Every receptor here comes from a woman aged 45-65 years with COVID-19, enrolled during active disease. The CDR3 runs from the conserved cysteine through the conserved F or W. D genes are given only for firm matches. Part of the rows lack a size; the others show once, few, many or a class for expanded clones.

>TRBJ1-2|TRBV3-1/TRBV3-2|TRBD1|NA
TGTGCCAGCAGCCCATCACAGGGGGCACGGGGCTACACCTTC
CASSPSQGARGYTF
>TRBJ2-4|TRBV16|TRBD1|NA
TGTGCCAGCAGCCCACCGGGGGACAGGCTTATTCAGTACTTC
CASSPPGDRLIQYF
>TRBJ1-1|TRBV12-3/TRBV12-4|NA|NA
TGTGCCAGCGATAACGGGCAGGGCCGACGTGCTTTCTTT
CASDNGQGRRAFF
>TRBJ2-7|TRBV9|TRBD1|NA
TGTGCCAGCAGCGTGGGACAGGTTCCCTACGAGCAGTACTTC
CASSVGQVPYEQYF
>TRBJ1-1|TRBV2|NA|NA
TGTGCCAGCAGTCGGACAGCCGAAGCTTTCTTT
CASSRTAEAFF
>TRBJ2-3|TRBV13|TRBD2|NA
TGTGCCAGCAGCTTTTTCTCCTTTGGGGAAAGCGGGGCGGGCACAGATACGCAGTATTTT
CASSFFSFGESGAGTDTQYF
>TRBJ1-1|TRBV5-4|TRBD1|NA
TGTGCCAGCAGCTTGAGGGGACAGGGCACTGAAGCTTTCTTT
CASSLRGQGTEAFF
>TRBJ2-3|TRBV6-4|TRBD2|once
TGTGCCAGCAGCCGGGGGGGCGGCACAGATACGCAGTATTTT
CASSRGGGTDTQYF
>TRBJ1-4|TRBV6-5|TRBD1|once
TGTGCCAGCAGTCCACCGGGACAGGCCTTAGAAAAACTGTTTTTT
CASSPPGQALEKLFF
>TRBJ2-5|TRBV5-1|NA|once
TGCGCCAGCAGCGCTTCACTGGAGACCCAGTACTTC
CASSASLETQYF
>TRBJ2-7|TRBV9|NA|NA
TGTGCCAGCACCGCCCAGGTCGAGCAGTACTTC
CASTAQVEQYF
>TRBJ1-5|TRBV3-1/TRBV3-2|NA|few
TGTGCCAGCAGCCACAGTGGCAATCAGCCCCAGCATTTT
CASSHSGNQPQHF
>TRBJ2-1|TRBV5-4|TRBD2|NA
TGTGCCAGCAGCTTAGGGCGGGGGGGAAGTGAGCAGTTCTTC
CASSLGRGGSEQFF
>TRBJ1-5|TRBV24-1|TRBD1|NA
TGTGCCACCAGTGATACGACAGGGAATCAGCCCCAGCATTTT
CATSDTTGNQPQHF
>TRBJ2-1|TRBV7-2|TRBD2|NA
TGTGCCAGCAGAGGACTAGCGGGCGACAATGAGCAGTTCTTC
CASRGLAGDNEQFF
>TRBJ2-3|TRBV6-6|NA|NA
TGTGCCAGCAGTTACAGGGACACTCCCACAGATACGCAGTATTTT
CASSYRDTPTDTQYF
>TRBJ2-3|TRBV6-2/TRBV6-3|TRBD1|NA
TGTGCCAGCAGTCCAGGACAGGGGAACACAGATACGCAGTATTTT
CASSPGQGNTDTQYF
>TRBJ2-7|TRBV6-5|TRBD1|NA
TGTGCCAGCAGTTACGTGACAGGGGGCCCCTCCGAGCAGTACTTC
CASSYVTGGPSEQYF
>TRBJ2-3|TRBV19|NA|once
TGTGCCAGTAGTGCGGGTACGCAGTATTTT
CASSAGTQYF
>TRBJ1-2|TRBV27|NA|NA
TGTGCCAGCAGCTACGGAGGGGCTAACTATGGCTACACCTTC
CASSYGGANYGYTF
>TRBJ1-2|TRBV6-2/TRBV6-3|NA|NA
TGTGCCAGCAGTCGATCAGGGGAGCGATATGGCTACACCTTC
CASSRSGERYGYTF
>TRBJ1-2|TRBV2|NA|NA
TGTGCCAGCAGACCGTTTACTGCGTATGGCTACACCTTC
CASRPFTAYGYTF
>TRBJ1-5|TRBV28|NA|NA
TGTGCCAGCAGTTTCGGGGATCCTAATCAGCCCCAGCATTTT
CASSFGDPNQPQHF
>TRBJ2-7|TRBV28|NA|NA
TGTGCCAGCAGCTATACAGGGTACTACGAGCAGTACTTC
CASSYTGYYEQYF
>TRBJ2-2|TRBV27|TRBD2|NA
TGTGCCAGCAGTGGCCGGACTAGTCCCGGGGAGCTGTTTTTT
CASSGRTSPGELFF
>TRBJ1-1|TRBV27|NA|NA
TGTGCCAGCAGTTTCCGCAGGGGTAGCACTGAAGCTTTCTTT
CASSFRRGSTEAFF
>TRBJ2-1|TRBV5-1|NA|NA
TGCGCCAGCAGCCCTCCGACAGTCAACAATGAGCAGTTCTTC
CASSPPTVNNEQFF
>TRBJ1-4|TRBV28|TRBD1|NA
TGTGCCAGCAGCCCACGGGGACAGGGATCAACTAATGAAAAACTGTTTTTT
CASSPRGQGSTNEKLFF
>TRBJ1-6|TRBV5-1|TRBD1|NA
TGCGCCAGCAGTGGGACAGTTAATTCACCCCTCCACTTT
CASSGTVNSPLHF
>TRBJ2-1|TRBV27|NA|NA
TGTGCCAGCAGTTTGATCCGGGGTGAGCAGTTCTTC
CASSLIRGEQFF
>TRBJ2-3|TRBV18|NA|many
TGTGCCAGCTCTCTGTTAGTGGATACGCAGTATTTT
CASSLLVDTQYF
>TRBJ1-4|TRBV14|NA|NA
TGTGCCAGCAGCCAAGATCTGGGGCAGGGTCCTAATGAAAAACTGTTTTTT
CASSQDLGQGPNEKLFF
>TRBJ2-2|TRBV20-1|NA|NA
TGCAGTGCTGGGGCCCCCGGGGAGCTGTTTTTT
CSAGAPGELFF
>TRBJ1-1|TRBV7-3|NA|NA
TGTGCCAGCAGCTTCGGACACTCTGAAGCTTTCTTT
CASSFGHSEAFF
>TRBJ2-2|TRBV7-2|TRBD1|NA
TGTGCCAGCAGCTTAGCAACAGGGGCCGGGGAGCTGTTTTTT
CASSLATGAGELFF
>TRBJ2-1|TRBV5-1|TRBD2|NA
TGCGCCAGCAGCTCGGGGACTAGAAACAATGAGCAGTTCTTC
CASSSGTRNNEQFF
>TRBJ2-5|TRBV5-1|NA|NA
TGCGCCAGCAGCTGGCGGGCCCAAGAGACCCAGTACTTC
CASSWRAQETQYF
>TRBJ2-3|TRBV5-4|NA|once
TGTGCCAGCAGCTTGGGCCCAGCGGAGACCTATACGCAGTATTTT
CASSLGPAETYTQYF